The 18 T cell receptor beta chains reported below all come from one sample, sequenced in a study of naive and memory T cell subsets. Both TRBC1 and TRBC2 were covered by a beta constant-region primer of two equimolar oligonucleotides. Nested alpha and beta constant-region primers with the SP2 primer drove four PCR rounds on ligated cDNA. TCRdb re-analysed the UMI-ligation and nested PCR reads in MiXCR, keeping a single row per CDR3 protein. The data contain over 30,000 distinct CDR3 sequences, under 20% of them singletons. The sample taken for sequencing was effector memory CD4+ T cells from blood. Subset: effector memory, CD45RA- CD27-. The receptors derive from a human donor in good health.

This sequence joins TRBV4-1 and TRBJ1-2; no clear D. Trimming took 6 bases from V and 1 from J, leaving 21 bases between them. Germline V gene sequence: CDR1 MGHRA, CDR2 YSYEKL. The CDR3 has 17 residues. Here the CDR3 reads CASSQVPNRQVNYGYTF. CDR3 bases: TGCGCCAGCAGTCAGGTCCCGAATAGGCAGGTTAACTATGGCTACACCTTC.

This clonotype was seen a handful of times. The V call is TRBV12-5, the J call TRBJ2-7, with D tentatively TRBD1 or TRBD2 (5 bases each). Germline CDR1 reads LGHNT; CDR2 reads FRNRAP. The length of the CDR3 is 15 residues. With 3 bases removed from V and 4 bases from J, the gap between germline ends came to 16 bases. The CDR3 spells CASGLGVGSVYEQYF. The CDR3 DNA is TGTGCTAGTGGTTTAGGGGTAGGGAGCGTGTACGAGCAGTACTTC.

In regard to this clonotype: A read error may be the cause here, since a much bigger clone is one base away. The conserved phenylalanine or tryptophan is not found at the CDR3 terminus, so this likely reflects a read error. V is TRBV2 and J is TRBJ2-5; weak D call: TRBD2 (6 bases). From germline, CDR1 is SNHLY and CDR2 FYNNEI. The V end lost 10 bases, the J end lost 2 bases, and 17 bases lay between the germline ends. This CDR3 has 14 amino acids. The CDR3 protein is CATSPRREQETQYL. The CDR3 DNA follows: TGTGCCACTTCTCCAAGGAGGGAGCAAGAGACCCAGTACTTA.

The table lists this clonotype with a few counts. V and J are TRBV9 and TRBJ2-7, with D possibly called TRBD1 or TRBD2 (5 bases each). This CDR3 has 14 amino acids. CDR1 is SGDLS, CDR2 YYNGEE, per germline. Trimming shortened V by 0 bases and J by 1 base, and 8 bases separated the two germline ends. The CDR3 loop reads CASSVGGESYEQYF. CDR3 bases: TGTGCCAGCAGCGTAGGAGGGGAGTCCTACGAGCAGTACTTC.

Only a few counts were recorded for this clonotype. The rearrangement links TRBV7-8 to TRBJ1-1; maybe TRBD1 (5 bases). The CDR3 is made up of 15 amino acids. Trimming took off 5 bases at V and 0 bases at J, with 13 bases between the two ends. Per germline, CDR1 SGHVS and CDR2 FQNEAQ. This CDR3 reads CASSLSAGMNTEAFF. The CDR3 nucleotides read TGTGCCAGCAGCCTTAGCGCAGGGATGAACACTGAAGCTTTCTTT.

This clonotype occurred a few times. This rearrangement joins TRBV5-4 to TRBJ2-1; D tentatively fits TRBD1 or TRBD2 (5 bases each). CDR3 length: 15 residues. The germline V and J ends were trimmed by 4 bases and 4 bases, with 15 bases remaining between them. The germline V gene has CDR1 SGHNT and CDR2 YYREEE (reference sequence). The CDR3 spells CASSEPGPVYNEQFF. The DNA for the CDR3 is TGTGCCAGCAGCGAGCCGGGGCCTGTGTACAATGAGCAGTTCTTC.

For the CDR3, the DNA is TGTGCCAGCAGTTTAAGGAGGGGATCAGGCGAGCAGTACTTC. The encoded protein is CASSLRRGSGEQYF. The rearrangement links TRBV27 to TRBJ2-7, with a weak D call TRBD2 (6 bases). Germline CDR1 MNHEY, CDR2 SMNVEV (reference sequence). Trimming shortened V by 2 bases and J by 6 bases, and 14 bases separated the two germline ends. CDR3 size: 14 residues.

V and J are TRBV3-1 and TRBJ1-2; D gene uncertain. V lost 4 bases, J lost 5 bases, and 17 bases lay in between. This CDR3 is built from 15 residues. The germline CDR1 and CDR2 sequences are LGHDT and YNNKEL (reference sequence). The CDR3 loop reads CASSPGRNTYYGYTF. In DNA form, the CDR3 reads TGTGCCAGCAGCCCAGGACGGAATACTTATTATGGCTACACCTTC.

This clonotype is labeled medium-sized. The chain couples TRBV7-6 to TRBJ2-3; 10 nucleotides agree with TRBD2. V lost 2 bases, J lost 1 base, and 6 bases stayed unmatched. Germline V gives CDR1 SGHVS, CDR2 FNYEAQ. This CDR3 is built from 17 residues. CDR3 sequence: CASSLSGGTSGTDTQYF. The DNA for the CDR3 is TGTGCCAGCAGCTTAAGCGGGGGGACTAGCGGCACAGATACGCAGTATTTT.

The table lists this clonotype with a few counts. The J gene is TRBJ2-7, the V gene TRBV6-1, with TRBD1 matching 10 bases. J lost 4 bases, V lost 4 bases, and 7 bases had no gene match. CDR3 length: 15 amino acids. Germline CDR1 and CDR2: MNHNS and SASEGT. The CDR3 DNA reads as TGTGCCAGCAGTGTCCGGGACAGGGGAGATTACGAGCAGTACTTC. This gives the protein CASSVRDRGDYEQYF.

This clonotype is labeled as medium-sized. The V and J genes are TRBV29-1 and TRBJ2-1, with TRBD2 identical over 7 bases. The germline CDR1 and CDR2 sequences are SQVTM and ANQGSEA. J lost 4 bases, V lost 8 bases, and 5 bases had no gene match. The CDR3 is 12 amino acids. The CDR3 DNA reads TGCAGCACTAGCGATAGTTACAATGAGCAGTTCTTC. It is translated as CSTSDSYNEQFF.

This clonotype was detected only a few times. The chain combines TRBV19 with TRBJ1-2; possibly TRBD1 for D (5 bases). Trimming removed 5 bases at V and 3 bases at J, with 13 bases between. CDR1 LNHDA and CDR2 SQIVND come from the germline V gene (reference sequence). The CDR3 runs to 14 residues. For the CDR3, the DNA is TGTGCCAGTAGTGGGGGAATGTGGGACTATGGCTACACCTTC. Amino acids: CASSGGMWDYGYTF. The full variable domain, with the rest looked up from reference TRBV19 and TRBJ1-2, is DGGITQSPKYLFRKEGQNVTLSCEQNLNHDAMYWYRQDPGQGLRLIYYSQIVNDFQKGDIAEGYSVSREKKESFPLTVTSAQKNPTAFYLCASSGGMWDYGYTFGSGTRLTVV.

In its sample, this clonotype was seen a few times. CDR3 amino acids: CASSRGQGFDQPQHF. DNA for the CDR3: TGTGCCAGCAGCCGAGGACAGGGTTTCGATCAGCCCCAGCATTTT. The chain employs TRBV27 and TRBJ1-5; 8 bases are shared with TRBD1. The CDR3 length is 15 residues. Germline assignment: CDR1 MNHEY and CDR2 SMNVEV (reference sequence). J lost 5 bases, V lost 6 bases, and 9 bases had no gene match.

This clonotype was recorded once. V and J are TRBV30 and TRBJ1-2; D call uncertain. V shed 2 bases and J shed 2 bases, with 18 bases lying between them. The CDR3 has 16 residues. The germline V gene encodes CDR1 GTSNPN and CDR2 SVGIG (reference sequence). This CDR3 reads CAWSLSVVGRNYGYTF. DNA of the CDR3: TGTGCCTGGAGTCTGAGCGTGGTCGGCCGGAACTATGGCTACACCTTC.

The chain couples TRBV7-9 to TRBJ1-1; 10 positions agree with TRBD1. J was trimmed by 0 bases and V by 4 bases; bases with no gene match: 5. Germline V gene lookup returns CDR1 SEHNR and CDR2 FQNEAQ (reference sequence). This CDR3 has 16 amino acids. CDR3 nucleotides: TGTGCCAGCAGCTCCCGGACAGGGGGGGTGAACACTGAAGCTTTCTTT. Residues: CASSSRTGGVNTEAFF.

The CDR3 is CASRGATNEKLFF. The CDR3, as DNA: TGCGCCAGCCGCGGTGCAACTAATGAAAAACTGTTTTTT. This chain connects TRBV5-1 to TRBJ1-4; no clear D gene. This CDR3 comprises 13 residues. Trimming stripped 7 bases from V and 0 bases from J, with 7 bases between. CDR1 is SGHRS, CDR2 YFSETQ, per germline.

This clonotype was seen ten or more times. This chain links TRBV27 with TRBJ1-1, with 10 bases matching TRBD1. The CDR3 runs 18 residues. Germline assignment: CDR1 MNHEY and CDR2 SMNVEV (reference sequence). J gave up 3 bases and V 5 bases, and 15 bases lay outside the gene matches. The chain's CDR3 is CASSQIRDRGIRDTEAFF. The CDR3 bases are TGTGCCAGCAGTCAAATCCGGGACAGGGGCATTAGGGACACTGAAGCTTTCTTT.

This clonotype is labeled medium-sized. The chain joins TRBV7-2 to TRBJ1-2, with D tentatively TRBD1 (6 bases). Germline V gives CDR1 SGHTA, CDR2 FQGNSA. V lost 7 bases and J 3 bases, leaving 15 bases between the germline ends. The CDR3 loop spans 14 amino acids. The CDR3 sequence: CASTQTGFDYGYTF. CDR3 sequence (DNA): TGTGCCAGCACCCAAACAGGGTTCGACTATGGCTACACCTTC. Looking up the rest from reference TRBV7-2 and TRBJ1-2 gives the full variable domain: GAGVSQSPSNKVTEKGKDVELRCDPISGHTALYWYRQSLGQGLEFLIYFQGNSAPDKSGLPSDRFSAERTGGSVSTLTIQRTQQEDSAVYLCASTQTGFDYGYTFGSGTRLTVV.